The T cell receptor beta chain under discussion was sequenced for a study of shared clonotypes between healthy human individuals. Researchers divided each subset's genomic DNA evenly across several immunoSEQ plates. Assay: immunoSEQ multiplex PCR; the TCRdb copy retains only in-frame clones and omits some. The sample has 550,000 to 600,000 clones, roughly 98% seen once. The germline V gene has CDR1 SGHVS and CDR2 FNYEAQ. This CDR3 is built from 21 residues. Trimming cost V 5 bases and J 4 bases; bases outside gene matches: 23. Findings and caveats of the study: Non-shared clonotypes showed lower generation probabilities than clonotypes common to all four donors.

As to this clone: The antigen is not known.

CD45RO-negative cells were positively selected for CCR7, leaving out terminally differentiated effector memory CD45RA+ cells. None of the donors, who were healthy HIV-negative adults, had recently had acute infections or vaccinations. The chain joins TRBV7-6 to TRBJ2-1, with 10 bases fitting TRBD2. Sequences were obtained from naive CD8+ T cells sorted from blood. This sequence was found in a man aged 25 to 40 in good health. The CDR3: CASSLPNWGEASGSLYNEQFF. In DNA form, the CDR3 reads TGTGCCAGCAGCCTACCCAATTGGGGGGAGGCTAGCGGGAGTCTATACAATGAGCAGTTCTTC.